This passage covers 10 T cell receptor beta chains from one sample sequenced in a study of blood T cell repertoires in COVID-19. Sequencing was performed with immunoSEQ multiplex PCR; in TCRdb, only in-frame clones are kept and a portion is missing. This sample carries roughly 140,000 clones, around 84% of them seen once, and the ten largest clones take less than 2.5%. The specimen was peripheral blood. Receptors originate from a man aged 70-80 years with acute or convalescent COVID-19.

This sequence joins TRBV18 and TRBJ1-3; possible D gene TRBD1, 5 bases. V was clipped by 2 bases and J by 2 bases, with 10 bases between them. The germline V gene has CDR1 KGHSH and CDR2 LQKENI. CDR3 length: 15 residues. This chain's CDR3 is CASSPLGQTGNTIYF. In nucleotides, the CDR3 is TGTGCCAGCTCACCATTGGGGCAGACTGGAAACACCATATATTTT. The whole variable domain, filled in from reference TRBV18 and TRBJ1-3, reads NAGVMQNPRHLVRRRGQEARLRCSPMKGHSHVYWYRQLPEEGLKFMVYLQKENIIDESGMPKERFSAEFPKEGPSILRIQQVVRGDSAAYFCASSPLGQTGNTIYFGEGSWLTVV.

This chain joins TRBV12-3 or TRBV12-4 and TRBJ1-2, with unresolved D. The CDR3 contains 13 residues. Trimming removed 4 bases at V and 5 bases at J, with 11 bases between. The CDR3 coding sequence is TGTGCCAGCAGTTCCAACAGTCCTTATGGCTACACCTTC. Translation gives CASSSNSPYGYTF.

V gene TRBV3-1 (or the pseudogene TRBV3-2) combines with J gene TRBJ1-5; TRBD1 aligns across 8 bases. The germline V gene encodes CDR1 LGHDT and CDR2 YNNKEL (reference sequence). Germline trimming cut 5 bases from V and 11 bases from J; bases unmatched to any gene: 11. CDR3 length equals 14 residues. Here the CDR3 DNA reads TGTGCCAGCAGCTTATCGAACAGGGGGGAGGCCCAGCATTTT. It specifies CASSLSNRGEAQHF.

V gene TRBV30 combines with J gene TRBJ2-1, with TRBD2 identical over 12 bases. Trimming removed 7 bases from V and 15 bases from J; junction bases left unmatched: 25. Germline V gene sequence: CDR1 GTSNPN, CDR2 SVGIG (reference sequence). The CDR3 consists of 17 residues. The CDR3 DNA sequence: TGTGCCTCCTTCAACCCGGGACTAGCGGGTGAACTCGCGGGATGGTTCTTC. Protein product: CASFNPGLAGELAGWFF.

This clone was found a few times. This sequence joins TRBV27 and TRBJ2-7; 7 bases match TRBD1. CDR1 is MNHEY, CDR2 SMNVEV, per germline (reference sequence). V shed 5 bases, J shed 2 bases, and the junction held 6 bases outside the gene matches. This CDR3 region has 14 residues. The CDR3 DNA follows: TGTGCCAGCAGTCGAGAAGGGGGCCCCTACGAGCAGTACTTC. Its translation: CASSREGGPYEQYF.

The rearrangement uses TRBV12-5 and TRBJ1-1; D remains ambiguous. Germline V lookup: CDR1 LGHNT, CDR2 FRNRAP. This CDR3 region has 14 residues. Trimming left V 5 bases short and J 1 base short, with 11 bases between. The CDR3 nucleotides are TGTGCTAGTGGTGGAAGTTCGGGGAACACTGAAGCTTTCTTT. This codes for CASGGSSGNTEAFF.

This clone was observed a handful of times. This chain joins TRBV4-1 and TRBJ1-5, with D uncertain. Germline-derived CDR1 and CDR2 are MGHRA and YSYEKL. Trimming left V 1 base short and J 9 bases short, with 13 bases between. CDR3 length: 14 residues. The CDR3 region has the DNA TGCGCCAGCAGCCAAGTAGGCGGCAGTGGGCCCCAGCATTTT. It is translated as CASSQVGGSGPQHF.

The genes are TRBV11-1 and TRBJ2-7; 7 positions agree with TRBD2. V lost 5 bases, J lost 4 bases, and 5 bases stayed unmatched. Germline loops: CDR1 SGHAT, CDR2 FQDESV (reference sequence). This CDR3 has 13 residues. Written as DNA, the CDR3 is TGTGCCAGCAGCACCCCGGGACTATACGAGCAGTACTTC. It yields the protein CASSTPGLYEQYF.

The rearrangement links TRBV29-1 to TRBJ1-2, with 8 positions matching TRBD1. Germline assignment: CDR1 SQVTM and CDR2 ANQGSEA. The junction had 16 bases not matched to a gene; V was cut back by 6 bases and J by 4 bases. CDR3 size: 16 residues. The CDR3 DNA sequence: TGCAGCGTGAACCCCTCCACCAGGGGGCAGGGCTATGGCTACACCTTC. This encodes CSVNPSTRGQGYGYTF.

The V gene is TRBV29-1, the J gene TRBJ2-2, with 8 bases that match TRBD1. V trimming: 7 bases; J trimming: 0 bases; junction bases outside the gene matches: 4. This CDR3 is built from 14 residues. Germline CDR1 is SQVTM and CDR2 is ANQGSEA. Here the CDR3 reads CSASGGPNTGELFF. CDR3 DNA: TGCAGCGCCTCAGGGGGCCCGAACACCGGGGAGCTGTTTTTT.